The 17 T cell receptor beta chains below all came from one sample that was sequenced in a study of neurological immune-mediated disorders. One entry per CDR3 protein results from TCRdb running MiXCR on the 5' RACE reads. The repertoire has about 38,000 distinct CDR3 sequences, roughly 11% of them found once; the top ten carry around 3.9%. The time point here: technical triplicate 1. Sequencing was done on a sample of PBMCs. The receptors come from a man aged 55-75 years with HTLV-1-associated myelopathy (HAM/TSP).

This clonotype was counted ten times or more. The chain links TRBV7-9 to TRBJ1-2; perhaps TRBD1 as D (5 bases). The germline V and J ends were trimmed by 5 bases and 9 bases, with 19 bases remaining between them. This CDR3 region has 14 residues. Per the germline V gene, CDR1 is SEHNR and CDR2 is FQNEAQ (reference sequence). CDR3 residues: CASSPTGTDRSYTF. As DNA, the CDR3 is TGTGCCAGCAGCCCTACCGGGACTGACCGCAGCTACACCTTC.

This clonotype has a single count. The chain uses TRBV20-1 and TRBJ2-3; D unclear. The CDR3 is 16 amino acids. Germline V lookup: CDR1 DFQATT, CDR2 SNEGSKA (reference sequence). V lost 1 base, J lost 0 bases, and 14 bases lay in between. DNA of the CDR3: TGCAGTGCTAGAGGTGACCCCCCGTGGAGCACAGATACGCAGTATTTT. Translating gives CSARGDPPWSTDTQYF.

This clonotype was seen repeatedly, ten times or more. The chain is built from TRBV27 and TRBJ2-1; D is uncertain. V lost 5 bases to trimming and J lost 7 bases, with 15 bases between them. In germline, CDR1 is MNHEY, CDR2 SMNVEV (reference sequence). The CDR3 is 14 amino acids. CDR3 sequence: CASSRVGRSNEQFF. Here the CDR3 DNA reads TGTGCCAGCAGTAGGGTGGGCCGCTCGAATGAGCAGTTCTTC.

This clonotype was observed many times. The CDR3 DNA follows: TGTGCCAGCAGTCAGGGTATCTATGAGCAGTTCTTC. Amino acid sequence: CASSQGIYEQFF. This rearrangement joins TRBV28 to TRBJ2-1, with TRBD1 as a possible D gene (5 bases). Germline V CDR1 and CDR2: MDHEN, SYDVKM. The CDR3 extends over 12 amino acids. V dropped 5 bases and J dropped 8 bases, with 10 bases sitting between them.

This clonotype was counted at least ten times. The rearrangement uses TRBV20-1 and TRBJ2-1; D remains ambiguous. V was shortened by 6 bases and J by 9 bases, with 21 bases between the two germline ends. CDR1 is DFQATT and CDR2 is SNEGSKA in the germline V gene (reference sequence). The CDR3 is 14 amino acids. The CDR3 region is CSATPPVDVGEQFF. CDR3 bases: TGCAGTGCCACACCCCCGGTTGACGTCGGTGAGCAGTTCTTC.

This clonotype showed up many times. The chain has TRBV5-1 and TRBJ2-1; D is uncertain. The CDR3 sequence is 17 residues long. V lost 0 bases and J 0 bases, leaving 13 bases between the germline ends. Looked up from germline, CDR1 is SGHRS and CDR2 is YFSETQ. CDR3 protein: CASSLEGYPSSYNEQFF. The CDR3 DNA reads TGCGCCAGCAGCTTGGAGGGCTACCCGAGCTCCTACAATGAGCAGTTCTTC.

The V and J genes are TRBV19 and TRBJ1-1; TRBD1 matches at 7 bases. The CDR3 totals 15 residues. V lost 3 bases and J lost 2; bases outside the gene matches: 6. Germline V gene lookup returns CDR1 LNHDA and CDR2 SQIVND (reference sequence). The CDR3, as DNA: TGTGCCAGTAGTATCCAGGGACAGATAAACACTGAAGCTTTCTTT. This sequence encodes CASSIQGQINTEAFF.

This clonotype was seen many times. The chain uses TRBV12-3 or TRBV12-4 and TRBJ1-1; unclear D gene. Trimming removed 8 bases from V and 3 bases from J, with 13 bases in between. The CDR3 consists of 13 residues. CDR3 residues: CASAARRDTEAFF. The CDR3 bases are TGTGCCAGCGCCGCCCGAAGGGACACTGAAGCTTTCTTT.

The table lists this clonotype with many counts. The chain uses TRBV6-1 and TRBJ2-7; 9 bases align to TRBD2. This CDR3 region has 15 residues. CDR1 and CDR2 (germline): MNHNS, SASEGT. V trimming: 4 bases; J trimming: 6 bases; junction bases outside the gene matches: 10. The CDR3 sequence is CASSVISGSVGEQYF. Written as DNA, the CDR3 is TGTGCCAGCAGTGTAATTAGCGGGAGCGTTGGCGAGCAGTACTTC.

This clonotype was observed at least ten times. The rearrangement uses TRBV10-3 and TRBJ2-1; 7 positions agree with TRBD1. The germline CDR1 and CDR2 sequences are ENHRY and SYGVKD. The CDR3 covers 14 residues. The trim removed 2 bases at V and 10 bases at J, leaving 8 bases unmatched. The CDR3 loop is CAISETIRDSEQFF. The CDR3 DNA follows: TGTGCCATCAGTGAGACCATCCGGGACAGCGAGCAGTTCTTC.

With respect to this clonotype: Possible read error: a much larger clone is one base away. The V and J genes are TRBV7-9 and TRBJ2-1, with D tentatively TRBD1 (6 bases). The CDR3 consists of 13 residues. Germline lookup yields CDR1 SEHNR and CDR2 FQNEAQ (reference sequence). The CDR3 DNA reads as TGTGCCAGCAGCTTAGACAGGGACAATGAGCAGTCCTTC. Protein: CASSLDRDNEQSF.

This clonotype has a handful of counts. The gene calls are TRBV18 and TRBJ1-1; D is uncertain. The CDR3 has 13 residues. Germline V gene data show CDR1 as KGHSH and CDR2 as LQKENI. Trimming cost V 4 bases and J 3 bases, with 9 bases left between them. CDR3 nucleotide sequence: TGTGCCAGCTCACAGTCGAGGGACACTGAAGCTTTCTTT. It yields the protein CASSQSRDTEAFF.

This clonotype was found many times. The chain joins TRBV4-3 to TRBJ2-7, with D uncertain. CDR1 is LGHNA, CDR2 YSLEER, per germline. The CDR3 is 15 residues long. Trimming removed 4 bases at V and 0 bases at J, with 13 bases between. CDR3 DNA sequence: TGCGCCAGCAGCCCATTTCGGTGGTCCTCCTACGAGCAGTACTTC. It is translated as CASSPFRWSSYEQYF.

The chain recombines TRBV5-8 with TRBJ2-7, with D possibly TRBD2 on 5 matching bases. The CDR3 totals 12 residues. The ends were cut back, 4 bases at V and 7 bases at J, with 12 bases in the middle. CDR1 and CDR2 (germline): SGHTS, YDEGEE. The CDR3 protein is CASSPLGEEQYF. CDR3 nucleotide sequence: TGTGCCAGCAGCCCCCTCGGGGAGGAGCAGTACTTC.

This chain uses TRBV5-1 with TRBJ2-1, with TRBD1 matching 11 bases. CDR3 length equals 16 residues. V dropped 3 bases and J dropped 4; count of bases not matched to a gene: 6. CDR1 and CDR2 (germline): SGHRS, YFSETQ. CDR3 sequence (DNA): TGCGCCAGCAGCTGGGGGACAGGGGGTAATTACAATGAGCAGTTCTTC. Translating gives CASSWGTGGNYNEQFF.

This clonotype ranks as medium-sized. J is TRBJ2-7 and V is TRBV5-4; weak D call: TRBD1 (6 bases). Germline CDR1 SGHNT, CDR2 YYREEE (reference sequence). The CDR3 covers 14 residues. V was shortened by 0 bases and J by 8 bases, with 15 bases between the two germline ends. The CDR3 DNA sequence: TGTGCCAGCAGCTTGGATGTGGGGGCGCAGAAGCAGTACTTC. Protein product: CASSLDVGAQKQYF. Full variable domain (outside the CDR3, taken from reference TRBV5-4 and TRBJ2-7): ETGVTQSPTHLIKTRGQQVTLRCSSQSGHNTVSWYQQALGQGPQFIFQYYREEENGRGNFPPRFSGLQFPNYSSELNVNALELDDSALYLCASSLDVGAQKQYFGPGTRLTVT.

The chain employs TRBV11-2 and TRBJ2-5; 9 positions agree with TRBD1. CDR3 size: 14 residues. Germline V gene sequence: CDR1 SGHAT, CDR2 FQNNGV. V was clipped by 2 bases and J by 8 bases; unmatched bases: 6. The CDR3 DNA sequence: TGTGCCAGCAGCTTACAGGGGACAGGGATAACCCAGTACTTC. It translates to CASSLQGTGITQYF.